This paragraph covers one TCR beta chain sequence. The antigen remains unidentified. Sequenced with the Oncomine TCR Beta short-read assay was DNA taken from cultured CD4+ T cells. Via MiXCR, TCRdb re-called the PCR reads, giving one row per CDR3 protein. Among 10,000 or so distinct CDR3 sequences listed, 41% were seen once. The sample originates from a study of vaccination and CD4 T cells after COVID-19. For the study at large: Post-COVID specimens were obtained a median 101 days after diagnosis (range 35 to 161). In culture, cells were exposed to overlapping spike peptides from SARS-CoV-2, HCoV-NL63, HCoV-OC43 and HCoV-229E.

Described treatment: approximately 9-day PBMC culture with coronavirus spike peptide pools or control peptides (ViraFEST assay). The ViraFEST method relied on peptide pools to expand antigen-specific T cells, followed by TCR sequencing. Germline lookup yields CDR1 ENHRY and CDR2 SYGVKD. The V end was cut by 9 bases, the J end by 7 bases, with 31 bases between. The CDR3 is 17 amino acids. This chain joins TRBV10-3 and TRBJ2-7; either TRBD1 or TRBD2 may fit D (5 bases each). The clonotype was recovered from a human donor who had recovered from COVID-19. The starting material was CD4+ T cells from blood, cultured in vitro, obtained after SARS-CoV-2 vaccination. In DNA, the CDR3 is TGTGCCATAGGGACGGCCTGGAGGACGGGATCCGCTAGGGAGCAGTACTTC. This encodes CAIGTAWRTGSAREQYF.